The present T cell receptor beta chain was sequenced within a study of cytomegalovirus exposure and HLA in healthy donors. Donors showed nominal health when sampled, although they likely had unrecorded immune exposures. PCR used 60 Vbeta primers and 13 Jbeta primers. Sequencing used immunoSEQ multiplex PCR; TCRdb keeps in-frame clones, though not all of them. The sample lists under 150,000 clones, about 74% occurring once. The receptor was derived from a man under 40 in good health and CMV-seronegative. The source material was PBMCs.

CDR3 protein: CASRPLASGTDTQYF. For the CDR3, the DNA is TGTGCCAGCAGACCACTAGCGTCTGGCACAGATACGCAGTATTTT. The chain joins TRBV28 to TRBJ2-3; 7 nucleotides agree with TRBD2. The V segment lost 6 bases and the J segment 1 base; nucleotides outside the gene matches: 7. This CDR3 spans 15 amino acids. Germline-derived CDR1 and CDR2 are MDHEN and SYDVKM.